Following are 5 T cell receptor beta chains from one sample sequenced in a study of OX40 agonist ivuxolimab in advanced cancers. The protocol used for the library was the immunoSEQ multiplex PCR assay. TCRdb limited this immuneACCESS table to in-frame rearrangements with V and J called. A share of clones is missing; checked studies link under half to unresolved V genes, and the rest is unexplained. Recorded for this sample are around 97,000 clones; about four fifths of them occurred a single time. The biggest ten clones account for about 5.5% of the sample. Sequencing used CD4+ or CD8+ T cells sorted from blood, obtained in a trial of the OX40 agonist ivuxolimab. These receptors all stem from an adult with an advanced solid tumor such as melanoma, head and neck, liver or kidney cancer.

This clone was detected only a few times. The DNA for the CDR3 is TGTGCCAGCTCAGGGGACAGCCGCACCGGGGAGCTGTTTTTT. Translation gives CASSGDSRTGELFF. This rearrangement joins TRBV18 to TRBJ2-2; 7 nucleotides align to TRBD1. CDR1 and CDR2 (germline): KGHSH, LQKENI. This CDR3 contains 14 residues. The V gene end was trimmed by 5 bases and the J gene end by 4 bases; junction bases not matched to a gene: 4. Drawing the rest from reference TRBV18 and TRBJ2-2, the complete variable domain is NAGVMQNPRHLVRRRGQEARLRCSPMKGHSHVYWYRQLPEEGLKFMVYLQKENIIDESGMPKERFSAEFPKEGPSILRIQQVVRGDSAAYFCASSGDSRTGELFFGEGSRLTVL.

The V call is TRBV5-1, the J call TRBJ2-6; 10 bases fit TRBD1. V lost 1 base and J lost 4; bases outside the gene matches: 11. Germline-derived CDR1 and CDR2 are SGHRS and YFSETQ. CDR3 length: 19 amino acids. CDR3 coding DNA: TGCGCCAGCAGCTTGTTTGTAGACAGGGGGCGCTTGGGGGCCAACGTCCTGACTTTC. This sequence encodes CASSLFVDRGRLGANVLTF.

This clone was seen just once. The chain has TRBV10-1 and TRBJ2-7; TRBD1 matches at 10 bases. With 2 bases clipped from V and 7 bases from J, the junction kept 8 bases outside the gene matches. The CDR3 has 15 amino acids. The V gene's germline CDR1 is WNHNN and CDR2 SYGVQD (reference sequence). For the CDR3, the DNA is TGCGCCAGCAGTGAGACCAGACAGGGGGCGCGGGAGCAGTACTTC. It codes for CASSETRQGAREQYF.

This sequence joins TRBV4-1 and TRBJ2-5; 9 bases line up with TRBD1. Germline CDR1 and CDR2: MGHRA and YSYEKL. Trimming at V came to 4 bases and at J to 4 bases, leaving 4 bases not matched to a gene. The CDR3 spans 14 residues. CDR3 protein: CASSPTGGRETQYF. The CDR3 DNA reads as TGCGCCAGCAGCCCCACAGGGGGCCGAGAGACCCAGTACTTC.

The chain employs TRBV4-1 and TRBJ2-7; D may correspond to TRBD1 or TRBD2 (5 bases each). V lost 0 bases to trimming and J lost 3 bases, with 18 bases between them. From germline, CDR1 is MGHRA and CDR2 YSYEKL. The CDR3 consists of 17 residues. The CDR3 DNA follows: TGCGCCAGCAGCCAAGATAGGATGTGGGAGAGGGGCTACGAGCAGTACTTC. Its translation: CASSQDRMWERGYEQYF.